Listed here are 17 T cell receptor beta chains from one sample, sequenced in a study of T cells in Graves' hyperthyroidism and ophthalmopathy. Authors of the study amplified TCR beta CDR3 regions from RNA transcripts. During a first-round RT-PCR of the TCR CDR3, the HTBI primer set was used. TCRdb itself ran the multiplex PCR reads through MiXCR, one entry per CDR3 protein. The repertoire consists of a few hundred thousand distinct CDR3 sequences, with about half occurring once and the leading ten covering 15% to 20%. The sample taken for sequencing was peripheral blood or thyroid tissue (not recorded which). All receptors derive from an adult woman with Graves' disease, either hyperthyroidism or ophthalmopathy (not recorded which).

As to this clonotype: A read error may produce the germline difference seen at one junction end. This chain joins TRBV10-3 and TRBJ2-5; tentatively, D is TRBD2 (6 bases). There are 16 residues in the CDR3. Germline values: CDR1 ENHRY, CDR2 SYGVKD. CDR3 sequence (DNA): TGTGCCACCAGTGATTTGTTGCGGGATTACCAAGAGACCCAGTACTTC. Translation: CATSDLLRDYQETQYF.

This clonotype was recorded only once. The CDR3 loop is CSASKGVNTEAFF. In DNA, the CDR3 is TGCAGCGCCTCCAAGGGGGTAAACACTGAAGCTTTCTTT. The chain recombines TRBV29-1 with TRBJ1-1; D possibly corresponds to TRBD1 (6 bases). Per the germline V gene, CDR1 is SQVTM and CDR2 is ANQGSEA. The CDR3 runs to 13 residues. Trimming removed 7 bases at V and 2 bases at J, with 14 bases between.

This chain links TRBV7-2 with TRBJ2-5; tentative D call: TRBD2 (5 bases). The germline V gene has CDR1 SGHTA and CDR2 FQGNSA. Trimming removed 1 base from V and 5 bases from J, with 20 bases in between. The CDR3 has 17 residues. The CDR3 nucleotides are TGTGCCAGCAGCTTAGATACGTCCGGGGTTGGTGCTGAGACCCAGTACTTC. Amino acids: CASSLDTSGVGAETQYF.

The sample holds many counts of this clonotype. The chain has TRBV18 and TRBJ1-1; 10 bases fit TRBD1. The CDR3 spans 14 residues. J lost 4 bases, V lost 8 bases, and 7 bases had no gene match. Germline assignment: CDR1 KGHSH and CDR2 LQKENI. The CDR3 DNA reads TGTGCCAGCAGCCCGGGACAGGGGTCCACTGAAGCTTTCTTT. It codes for CASSPGQGSTEAFF.

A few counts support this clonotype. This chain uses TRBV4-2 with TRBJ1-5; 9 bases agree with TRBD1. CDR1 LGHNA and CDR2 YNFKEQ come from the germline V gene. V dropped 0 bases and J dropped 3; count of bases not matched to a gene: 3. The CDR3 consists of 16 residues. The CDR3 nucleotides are TGTGCCAGCAGCCAAGAACAGGGGGCGGACAATCAGCCCCAGCATTTT. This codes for CASSQEQGADNQPQHF.

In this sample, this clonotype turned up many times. Here the CDR3 DNA reads TGTGCCAGCAGCTTAGCCGGTGCAGGGGTGAACGAGCAGTACTTC. Protein sequence: CASSLAGAGVNEQYF. V is TRBV7-9 and J is TRBJ2-7; a weak D match, TRBD1 (6 bases). The CDR3 sequence is 15 residues long. The V gene's germline CDR1 is SEHNR and CDR2 FQNEAQ (reference sequence). V lost 0 bases to trimming and J lost 5 bases, with 14 bases between them.

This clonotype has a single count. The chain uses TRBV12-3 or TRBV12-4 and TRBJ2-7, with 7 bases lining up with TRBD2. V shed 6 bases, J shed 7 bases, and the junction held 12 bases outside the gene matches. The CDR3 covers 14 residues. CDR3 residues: CASRAGVATGEQYF. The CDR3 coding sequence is TGTGCCAGCAGGGCGGGAGTGGCCACCGGGGAGCAGTACTTC.

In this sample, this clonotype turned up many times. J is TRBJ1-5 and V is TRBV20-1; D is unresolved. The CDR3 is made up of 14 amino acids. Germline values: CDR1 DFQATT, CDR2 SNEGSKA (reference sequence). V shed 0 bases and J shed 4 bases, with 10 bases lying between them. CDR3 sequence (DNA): TGCAGTGCTAGAGACGTAACAACTAATCAGCCCCAGCATTTT. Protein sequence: CSARDVTTNQPQHF.

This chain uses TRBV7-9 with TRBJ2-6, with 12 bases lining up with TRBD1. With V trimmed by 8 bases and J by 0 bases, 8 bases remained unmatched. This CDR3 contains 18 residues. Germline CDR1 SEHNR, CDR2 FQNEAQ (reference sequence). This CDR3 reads CASAPGTGGYSGANVLTF. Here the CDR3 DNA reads TGTGCCAGCGCCCCTGGGACAGGGGGCTACTCTGGGGCCAACGTCCTGACTTTC.

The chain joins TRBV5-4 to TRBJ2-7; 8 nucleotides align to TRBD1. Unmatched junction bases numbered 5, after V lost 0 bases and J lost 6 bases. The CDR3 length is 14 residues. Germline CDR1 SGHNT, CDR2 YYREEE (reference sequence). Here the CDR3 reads CASSLGTGMIEQYF. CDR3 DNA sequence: TGTGCCAGCAGCTTGGGGACAGGGATGATCGAGCAGTACTTC.

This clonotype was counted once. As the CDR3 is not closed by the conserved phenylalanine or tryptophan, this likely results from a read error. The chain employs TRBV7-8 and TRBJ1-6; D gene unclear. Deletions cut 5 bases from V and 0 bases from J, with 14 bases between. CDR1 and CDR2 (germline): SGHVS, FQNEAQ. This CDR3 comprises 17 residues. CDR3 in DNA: TGTGCCAGCAGCCCACTCCAGCCGAGCTCCTATAATTCACCCCTCCACCTT. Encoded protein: CASSPLQPSSYNSPLHL.

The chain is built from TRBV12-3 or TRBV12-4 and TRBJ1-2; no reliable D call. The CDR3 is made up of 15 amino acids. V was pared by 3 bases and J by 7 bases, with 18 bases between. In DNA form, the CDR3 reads TGTGCCAGCAGTTTTTCAACATCCATCCTTGGTGGCTACACCTTC. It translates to CASSFSTSILGGYTF.

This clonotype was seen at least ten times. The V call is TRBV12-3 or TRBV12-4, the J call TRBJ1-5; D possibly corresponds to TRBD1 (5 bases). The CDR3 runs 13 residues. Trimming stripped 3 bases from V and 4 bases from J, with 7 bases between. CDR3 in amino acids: CASSFGHNQPQHF. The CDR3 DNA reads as TGTGCCAGCAGTTTTGGACATAATCAGCCCCAGCATTTT.

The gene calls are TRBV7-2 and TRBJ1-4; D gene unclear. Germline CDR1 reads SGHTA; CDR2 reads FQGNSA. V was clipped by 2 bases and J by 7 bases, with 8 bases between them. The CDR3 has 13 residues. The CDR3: CASSLSASEKLFF. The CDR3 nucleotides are TGTGCCAGCAGCTTATCAGCGTCTGAAAAACTGTTTTTT.

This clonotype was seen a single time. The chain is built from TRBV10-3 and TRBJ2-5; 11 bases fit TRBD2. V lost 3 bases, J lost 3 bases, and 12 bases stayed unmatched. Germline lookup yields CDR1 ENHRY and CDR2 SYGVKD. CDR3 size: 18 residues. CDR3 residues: CAISDGTSGGPSEETQYF. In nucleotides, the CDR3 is TGTGCCATCAGTGATGGTACTAGCGGGGGTCCATCGGAAGAGACCCAGTACTTC.

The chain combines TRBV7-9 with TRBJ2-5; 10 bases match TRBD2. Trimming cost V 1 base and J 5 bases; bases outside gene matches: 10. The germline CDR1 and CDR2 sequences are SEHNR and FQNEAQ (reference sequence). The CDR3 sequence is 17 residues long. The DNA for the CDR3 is TGTGCCAGCAGCTTAGATCTGAGCGGGAGGGCCTCCGAGACCCAGTACTTC. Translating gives CASSLDLSGRASETQYF.

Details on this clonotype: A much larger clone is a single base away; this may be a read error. The CDR3 DNA follows: TGTGCCAGCAGTTACGTAGGCACTTTTTGCTATGGCTACACCTTC. Translated: CASSYVGTFCYGYTF. This sequence joins TRBV7-9 and TRBJ1-2, with no clear D. V dropped 6 bases and J dropped 4 bases, with 18 bases sitting between them. The germline V gene has CDR1 SEHNR and CDR2 FQNEAQ (reference sequence). The CDR3 spans 15 residues.